This section outlines one TCR beta chain sequence together with its context. Its target is not known. The germline CDR1 and CDR2 sequences are MGHDK and SYGVNS. CDR3 size: 15 residues. The V and J ends lost 2 bases and 7 bases, in that order; junction bases with no gene match: 7. The PCR was carried out with 60 Vbeta primers and 13 Jbeta primers. Profiling relied on immunoSEQ multiplex PCR, and the TCRdb table lists in-frame clones only, not all of them. The repertoire holds around 85,000 clones, with over 60% as singletons. This record belongs to a study of cytomegalovirus exposure and HLA in healthy donors. Study-wide results and limits: According to the study, 160 or so TCR beta chains were cytomegalovirus-associated. A few of the chains that were CMV-associated were confirmed in vitro to be specific for CMV antigens. Later on, an analysis showed TCR association rates differing by HLA locus, with DRB1 the most and HLA-C the fewest. Beyond CMV serostatus, there was no information to go on about immune exposure.

This chain links TRBV25-1 with TRBJ2-7; 11 bases match TRBD1. The receptor was derived from a male donor in good health and CMV-seronegative. Sequencing used PBMCs. The chain's CDR3 is CASSERDRGAREQYF. Here the CDR3 DNA reads TGTGCCAGCAGTGAAAGGGACAGGGGGGCCAGGGAGCAGTACTTC.